A single T cell receptor (beta chain) is shown here with its context. This sample was included in a study of blood T cell repertoires in COVID-19. Study-level background: T cells, B-cell-depleted T cells, or PBMCs supplied cDNA or gDNA.

As originally analysed: Amplification from reference gene primers served as the basis for estimated nucleated cell counts. Here immunoSEQ multiplex PCR was the method, and the copy in TCRdb shows in-frame clones only, minus some. V and J calls and clone size come straight from that table; D and trimming were deduced from the DNA. The sample comprises about 170,000 clones, around four fifths of which are singletons, and about 4.4% rests with the top ten. With 8 bases clipped from V and 11 bases from J, the junction kept 9 bases outside the gene matches. CDR3 length: 13 residues. Germline V CDR1 and CDR2: MNHEY, SVGAGI.

The source is a woman in her 50s who had recovered from COVID-19. The chain carries TRBV6-5 and TRBJ1-1, with 12 positions matching TRBD1. The specimen was PBMCs or T cells enriched from blood (not recorded which). The CDR3 is CASSPGQGAGAFF. The DNA for the CDR3 is TGTGCCAGCTCCCCGGGACAGGGGGCCGGGGCTTTCTTT.